The clone carrying this TCR beta chain was detected many times. What it binds is not known. Authors of the study amplified TCR beta CDR3 regions from RNA transcripts. RT-PCR in the first round (using the HTBI primer set) targeted the TCR CDR3. Via MiXCR, TCRdb re-called the multiplex PCR reads, giving one row per CDR3 protein. The top ten clones hold approximately 56% of a sample with around 190,000 distinct CDR3 sequences, 17% of them seen once. This record comes from a study of T cells in Graves' hyperthyroidism and ophthalmopathy. Study results and caveats: Patients with ophthalmopathy were separated from those with stable hyperthyroidism by a 13 V-J model. Most thyroid clonotypes expanded above 0.001 appeared in blood too.

Germline V lookup: CDR1 LGHDT, CDR2 YNNKEL (reference sequence). The V end was cut by 0 bases, the J end by 6 bases, with 6 bases between. The CDR3 loop spans 13 amino acids. An absence of ophthalmopathy progression within 18 months meant stable Graves' hyperthyroidism. Extraction of PBMCs used 10 ml of fresh peripheral blood. The V call is TRBV3-1, the J call TRBJ2-1; D remains ambiguous. The specimen was blood. The clonotype comes from a woman in her forties or fifties with Graves' hyperthyroidism. Here the CDR3 reads CASSQEYRNEQFF. The CDR3 coding sequence is TGTGCCAGCAGCCAAGAATACCGCAATGAGCAGTTCTTC.